Listed here is a single T cell receptor beta chain. This clonotype was counted only a few times. What this receptor recognizes is not known. The sample holds no much larger clone one base away, and base qualities are not on file. This sample was taken from a study of tumor and adjacent non-tumor tissue in lung cancer (dated by TCRdb to 2016 to 2018). At the level of the whole study: The cohort included more than 9 adenocarcinoma, a couple of squamous cell carcinoma and 1 small cell lung cancer patients. Ages among the approximately 15 patients ranged from about 31 to 80 years, there were approximately ten men and 5 women, and disease was at TNM stage I to III. Sequencing generated a total of 130,000,000 or so productive TCRbeta reads, averaging about 4.2 million reads per sample. Using bulk TCRbeta repertoires from over 14 lung cancer patients, the study set lung tumor tissue side by side with matched distant non-tumor lung tissue. Around 30 paired specimens, one tumor and one normal lung sample per patient, were profiled by TCRbeta CDR3 sequencing. Summary of the overall study and its limitations: In normal lung, the top 100 clones accounted for a significantly larger cumulative share of the repertoire than in tumor tissue. Peripheral blood was not sequenced, so blood TCRbeta repertoires were not examined in the lung cancer patients of the study. Younger patients had significantly higher TCR diversity, and higher tumor TCR diversity was associated with shorter overall and disease-free survival. TCR diversity (inverse Simpson) was significantly higher in tumor than in normal lung tissue (roughly 390 vs 170, P = 0.0075, Mann-Whitney U test). Only roughly 14 patients were in the cohort, and the authors stated that larger samples and more detailed clinical data are needed. The sequencing platform is not named in the methods, and unique molecular identifiers are not mentioned.

The library was produced with multiplex PCR. Data came from an Illumina HiSeq 2500. TCRbeta libraries were built by three rounds of nested PCR using primers (Table S4), following protocols modified from ARM-PCR. Before sequencing, PCR products in the 200-500 bp range were cut out of the gel and cleaned up using the QIAquick gel extraction kit. As for the original processing: Reads were cleaned using Trimmomatic, were merged into complete CDR3 sequences using FLASH, and were assigned to V(D)J germline segments using MiTCR. Clonal diversity was calculated as the inverse Simpson's index using VDJtools. In-frame sequences without a premature stop codon were defined as productive reads. TCRdb reprocessed the public reads (quality trimming at Q25 with fastp, clone calling with MiXCR) and kept in-frame beta chains. All rows with the same CDR3 protein become a single entry with the most common DNA and genes. What appears here as the V and J calls and clone size reflects TCRdb's work, not the paper's. Present in this sample are 65,000 to 70,000 distinct CDR3 sequences, just under 60% of which were seen just once. Around 20% of the sample lies in the top ten.

Bulk unsorted tissue served as the source for RNA extraction, and RNA quality was assessed using a NanoDrop ND-1000 and an Agilent 2100. All donors had newly diagnosed lung cancer, had not received prior chemotherapy, and were admitted for thoracic surgery in China between August and November 2014. Patients who had received previous radiotherapy or chemotherapy, or who had another concurrent cancer, were excluded from the study. Surgical tissue pieces of about 1-2.2 cm3 were preserved in RNAlater solution and were kept at -80 degrees C until use. V is cut by 8 bases and J by 5 bases, and the space between the germline ends is 6 bases. Including cysteine and phenylalanine, the CDR3 has 11 amino acids. The read is trimmed to its CDR3 DNA, 33 bases read in frame from base 1. The germline V gene encodes CDR1 SNHLY and CDR2 FYNNEI.

The chain is encoded by TRBV2 joined to TRBJ2-2, with an unclear D gene assignment. The sample comprised lung tumor tissue. The TCR originated in a man aged 50 to 59 with non-small cell lung cancer. CDR3 reads: CASVSTGELFF. The bases read TGTGCCAGCGTGTCGACCGGGGAGCTGTTTTTT. When the CDR3 is completed using the reference TRBV2 and TRBJ2-2 genes on either side, the full variable domain is EPEVTQTPSHQVTQMGQEVILRCVPISNHLYFYWYRQILGQKVEFLVSFYNNEISEKSEIFDDQFSVERPDGSNFTLKIRSTKLEDSAMYFCASVSTGELFFGEGSRLTVL.